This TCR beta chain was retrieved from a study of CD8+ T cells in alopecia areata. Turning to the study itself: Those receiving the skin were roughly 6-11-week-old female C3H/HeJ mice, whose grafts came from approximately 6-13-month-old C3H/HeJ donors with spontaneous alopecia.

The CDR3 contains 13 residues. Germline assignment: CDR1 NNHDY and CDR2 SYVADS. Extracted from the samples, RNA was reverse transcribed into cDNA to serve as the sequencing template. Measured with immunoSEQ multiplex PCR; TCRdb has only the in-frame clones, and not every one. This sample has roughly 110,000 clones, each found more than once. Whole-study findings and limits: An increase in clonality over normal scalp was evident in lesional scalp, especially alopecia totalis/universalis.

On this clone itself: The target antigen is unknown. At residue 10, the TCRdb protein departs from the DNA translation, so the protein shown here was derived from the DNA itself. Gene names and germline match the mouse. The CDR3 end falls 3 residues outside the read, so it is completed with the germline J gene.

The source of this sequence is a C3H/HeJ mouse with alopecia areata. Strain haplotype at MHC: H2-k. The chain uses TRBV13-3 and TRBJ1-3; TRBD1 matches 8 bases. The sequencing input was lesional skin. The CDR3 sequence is CASSGQGTPTLYF. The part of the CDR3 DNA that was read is TGTGCCAGCAGTGGACAGGGGACCCCTACG.